The 32 T cell receptor beta chains reported below all come from one sample, sequenced in a study of T cell responses to AZD1222 COVID-19 vaccine. Sequencing was performed with immunoSEQ multiplex PCR; in TCRdb, only in-frame clones are kept and a portion is missing. The sample has more than 150,000 clones; roughly 92% are singletons. The material was peripheral blood, obtained on day 0 of AZD1222 vaccination. Every receptor here comes from an adult in good health.

The rearrangement uses TRBV7-2 and TRBJ1-5; 9 nucleotides line up with TRBD1. With V trimmed by 5 bases and J by 4 bases, 6 bases remained unmatched. The V gene's germline CDR1 is SGHTA and CDR2 FQGNSA. The CDR3 covers 15 residues. The chain's CDR3 is CASSPGTGRNQPQHF. The CDR3 bases are TGTGCCAGCAGCCCCGGGACAGGGAGAAATCAGCCCCAGCATTTT.

This chain uses TRBV6-5 with TRBJ2-7, with TRBD1 as a possible D gene (6 bases). V was shortened by 0 bases and J by 2 bases, with 11 bases between the two germline ends. CDR3 length equals 15 residues. Germline V gene sequence: CDR1 MNHEY, CDR2 SVGAGI. DNA of the CDR3: TGTGCCAGCAGTTACTCGGGGACACCCGCCTACGAGCAGTACTTC. As protein: CASSYSGTPAYEQYF.

V gene TRBV2 combines with J gene TRBJ1-4, with D hard to call. The V end lost 6 bases, the J end lost 3 bases, and 8 bases lay between the germline ends. From germline, CDR1 is SNHLY and CDR2 FYNNEI. This CDR3 comprises 13 residues. CDR3 loop: CASRGSANEKLFF. The DNA for the CDR3 is TGTGCCAGCAGGGGGAGTGCTAATGAAAAACTGTTTTTT.

In its sample, this clone was seen once. V usage is TRBV12-5 and J usage is TRBJ1-1; D remains unclear. CDR3 size: 13 residues. Germline assignment: CDR1 LGHNT and CDR2 FRNRAP. Trimming left V 1 base short and J 5 bases short, with 8 bases between. The CDR3 DNA sequence: TGTGCTAGTGGTTTGGGCGGCCTAACTGAAGCTTTCTTT. Translation gives CASGLGGLTEAFF.

V and J are TRBV18 and TRBJ1-6, with D perhaps TRBD1 (5 bases). This CDR3 has 14 amino acids. Germline V gene sequence: CDR1 KGHSH, CDR2 LQKENI. V was cut by 0 bases and J by 9 bases, with 9 bases left in between. CDR3 in amino acids: CASSPPGGSSPLHF. The CDR3 nucleotides read TGTGCCAGCTCACCACCGGGGGGGAGTTCACCCCTCCACTTT.

The rearrangement links TRBV2 to TRBJ2-2, with TRBD2 as a possible D gene (5 bases). The CDR3 is 16 amino acids. CDR1 SNHLY and CDR2 FYNNEI come from the germline V gene. V was pared by 2 bases and J by 4 bases, with 14 bases between. For the CDR3, the DNA is TGTGCCAGCAGTGAATCGGCAGGTAGCGTCACCGGGGAGCTGTTTTTT. Protein product: CASSESAGSVTGELFF.

The chain combines TRBV19 with TRBJ2-2; possibly TRBD1 for D (7 bases). Germline CDR1 reads LNHDA; CDR2 reads SQIVND (reference sequence). There are 14 residues in the CDR3. The V gene lost 10 bases and the J gene lost 2 bases, with 14 bases spanning the gap. The DNA for the CDR3 is TGTGCCACCGTGGAGGGGGCCAACACCGGGGAGCTGTTTTTT. As protein: CATVEGANTGELFF.

The CDR3 region is CSAKGLPEAFF. The CDR3, as DNA: TGCAGTGCTAAGGGCCTCCCTGAAGCTTTCTTT. The chain combines TRBV20-1 with TRBJ1-1; D unclear. The germline gives CDR1 DFQATT, CDR2 SNEGSKA (reference sequence). The V end was cut by 4 bases, the J end by 6 bases, with 9 bases between. The CDR3 contains 11 residues.

This chain uses TRBV24-1 with TRBJ2-2, with TRBD2 identical over 9 bases. The length of the CDR3 is 15 residues. Per germline, CDR1 KGHDR and CDR2 SFDVKD. V dropped 7 bases and J dropped 3; count of bases not matched to a gene: 5. The CDR3 here is CATRAGGPDTGELFF. CDR3 nucleotides: TGTGCCACCAGGGCGGGAGGGCCTGACACCGGGGAGCTGTTTTTT.

V usage is TRBV6-1 and J usage is TRBJ1-6; D is unclear. V was cut by 4 bases and J by 0 bases, with 19 bases left in between. The germline V gene has CDR1 MNHNS and CDR2 SASEGT. The CDR3 sequence is 19 residues long. The CDR3 region has the DNA TGTGCCAGCAGTGGACCCGGAGACACGACGAGCTCCTATAATTCACCCCTCCACTTT. This gives the protein CASSGPGDTTSSYNSPLHF.

The chain recombines TRBV4-1 with TRBJ1-4; 7 positions match TRBD1. Germline CDR1 is MGHRA and CDR2 is YSYEKL. The CDR3 is made up of 18 amino acids. V lost 4 bases and J lost 0; bases outside the gene matches: 11. The CDR3, as DNA: TGCGCCAGCAGCCTCACGCAATTTACAGGGGCAACTAATGAAAAACTGTTTTTT. Its translation: CASSLTQFTGATNEKLFF.

This chain joins TRBV2 and TRBJ2-2; TRBD1 agrees at 9 bases. The germline gives CDR1 SNHLY, CDR2 FYNNEI. J lost 5 bases, V lost 6 bases, and 7 bases had no gene match. The CDR3 contains 15 residues. DNA for the CDR3: TGTGCCAGCAGAGACCTAGACAGGGGGACCGGGGAGCTGTTTTTT. Its protein is CASRDLDRGTGELFF.

The chain carries TRBV6-5 and TRBJ1-2; tentatively, D is TRBD1 (6 bases). Germline CDR1 reads MNHEY; CDR2 reads SVGAGI. The CDR3 length is 13 residues. Trimming left V 11 bases short and J 1 base short, with 14 bases between. The CDR3 loop reads CAAQRGSNYGYTF. The CDR3 DNA is TGTGCCGCCCAGAGGGGGAGTAACTATGGCTACACCTTC.

The chain uses TRBV6-4 and TRBJ1-2, with 9 bases aligning to TRBD1. CDR1 and CDR2 (germline): MRHNA, SNTAGT. CDR3 length: 13 residues. Unmatched junction bases numbered 5, after V lost 6 bases and J lost 6 bases. CDR3 residues: CASSRDREDGYTF. The CDR3 nucleotides read TGTGCCAGCAGCCGGGACAGGGAGGATGGCTACACCTTC.

V and J are TRBV7-9 and TRBJ1-6; D perhaps matches TRBD1 (5 bases). Germline lookup yields CDR1 SEHNR and CDR2 FQNEAQ (reference sequence). V dropped 4 bases and J dropped 10 bases, with 17 bases sitting between them. The CDR3 totals 15 residues. CDR3 in amino acids: CASSSRGALDSPLHF. The DNA of the CDR3 is TGTGCCAGCAGCTCGCGAGGGGCGTTGGACTCACCCCTCCACTTT.

The chain is built from TRBV11-2 and TRBJ2-7; D is unclear. The CDR3 length is 11 residues. CDR1 and CDR2 from the germline V gene are SGHAT and FQNNGV. V lost 5 bases to trimming and J lost 9 bases, with 11 bases between them. CDR3 protein: CASSDPSGQYV. The CDR3 nucleotides are TGTGCCAGCAGCGATCCCAGTGGGCAGTACGTC.

The rearrangement joins TRBV12-3 or TRBV12-4 to TRBJ1-1; D call uncertain. This CDR3 has 10 residues. Trimming stripped 8 bases from V and 5 bases from J, with 6 bases between. The CDR3 nucleotides are TGTGCCAGCGGCGGGACTGAAGCTTTCTTT. This gives the protein CASGGTEAFF.

The chain joins TRBV28 to TRBJ2-3; D uncertain. The CDR3 contains 15 residues. V lost 3 bases and J lost 6, with 16 bases in between. CDR1 is MDHEN and CDR2 is SYDVKM in the germline V gene. The CDR3 region is CASSFLRSTRDTQYF. CDR3 nucleotide sequence: TGTGCCAGCAGTTTCCTGAGGTCGACCCGGGATACGCAGTATTTT.

This chain's CDR3 is CASRRVYGTKLYEQYF. The CDR3 nucleotides read TGTGCCAGTAGGCGCGTATACGGGACTAAACTCTACGAGCAGTACTTC. This chain joins TRBV19 and TRBJ2-7; 7 bases line up with TRBD2. The CDR3 has 16 amino acids. J gave up 3 bases and V 6 bases, and 14 bases lay outside the gene matches. Germline values: CDR1 LNHDA, CDR2 SQIVND (reference sequence).

The chain recombines TRBV14 with TRBJ2-3; either TRBD1 or TRBD2 may fit D (6 bases each). In germline, CDR1 is SGHDN, CDR2 FVKESK. The CDR3 covers 16 residues. The V gene lost 4 bases and the J gene lost 8 bases, with 22 bases spanning the gap. The CDR3 region is CASSLRGDSLLGTQYF. CDR3 sequence (DNA): TGTGCCAGCAGCCTGAGGGGGGACTCCCTCTTAGGTACGCAGTATTTT.

A single count supports this clone. The chain employs TRBV6-5 and TRBJ1-6, with 7 bases that match TRBD1. Germline CDR1 reads MNHEY; CDR2 reads SVGAGI. V lost 7 bases, J lost 8 bases, and 8 bases stayed unmatched. The CDR3 length is 14 residues. CDR3 sequence (DNA): TGTGCCAGCACCCTGGACAGGCGGCATTCACCCCTCCACTTT. Protein: CASTLDRRHSPLHF.

The genes are TRBV4-1 and TRBJ2-7; TRBD2 is a possible D gene (6 bases). Between the trimmed V and J ends, which lost 3 bases and 0 bases, there was a span of 18 bases. This CDR3 region has 17 residues. Germline values: CDR1 MGHRA, CDR2 YSYEKL. The CDR3 here is CASSQLPGGVSSYEQYF. The DNA for the CDR3 is TGCGCCAGCAGCCAGCTACCGGGCGGGGTAAGCTCCTACGAGCAGTACTTC.

In its sample, this clone was seen once. J is TRBJ2-4 and V is TRBV21-1; the D call of TRBD2 is as the table states it, not checked on the DNA. TRBV21-1 is a pseudogene. The CDR3 totals 17 residues. CDR3 in amino acids: CASSQILNGELENIQYF. Here the CDR3 DNA reads TGTGCCAGCAGCCAAATCTTGAACGGGGAGCTCGAAAACATTCAGTACTTC.

This clone was detected only a few times. This rearrangement joins TRBV5-1 to TRBJ1-1; D not certain. The CDR3 is 16 residues long. Germline lookup yields CDR1 SGHRS and CDR2 YFSETQ. Trimming took off 2 bases at V and 0 bases at J, with 14 bases between the two ends. CDR3 sequence: CASSFGPFSMNTEAFF. The CDR3 DNA follows: TGCGCCAGCAGCTTCGGACCCTTCTCCATGAACACTGAAGCTTTCTTT.

The V call is TRBV9, the J call TRBJ2-1; D unresolved. Trimming took off 0 bases at V and 2 bases at J, with 9 bases between the two ends. Germline loops: CDR1 SGDLS, CDR2 YYNGEE. The CDR3 covers 15 residues. CDR3 bases: TGTGCCAGCAGCGTAGAAGGGCGCCCCTACAATGAGCAGTTCTTC. Encoded protein: CASSVEGRPYNEQFF.

This chain joins TRBV27 and TRBJ1-1, with D hard to call. Germline V gene lookup returns CDR1 MNHEY and CDR2 SMNVEV (reference sequence). The CDR3 is made up of 14 amino acids. V lost 4 bases to trimming and J lost 2 bases, with 11 bases between them. CDR3 nucleotides: TGTGCCAGCAGTTCAGGAGTAGGTAACACTGAAGCTTTCTTT. Protein sequence: CASSSGVGNTEAFF.

This chain connects TRBV3-1 (or the pseudogene TRBV3-2) to TRBJ1-3, with D perhaps matching TRBD1 (5 bases). Trimming removed 3 bases from V and 0 bases from J, with 15 bases in between. Per the germline V gene, CDR1 is LGHDT and CDR2 is YNNKEL (reference sequence). The CDR3 is 17 residues long. The CDR3 region is CASSHWGRQISGNTIYF. In DNA, the CDR3 is TGTGCCAGCAGCCACTGGGGGAGACAAATCTCTGGAAACACCATATATTTT.

V usage is TRBV10-3 and J usage is TRBJ2-3; D is possibly TRBD2 (5 bases). The V gene lost 0 bases and the J gene lost 1 base, with 5 bases spanning the gap. The CDR3 consists of 14 residues. In germline, CDR1 is ENHRY, CDR2 SYGVKD. The CDR3 coding sequence is TGTGCCATCAGTGAGTCGCGGGGCACAGATACGCAGTATTTT. Encoded protein: CAISESRGTDTQYF.

The rearrangement links TRBV15 to TRBJ1-2; 12 bases are shared with TRBD1. Germline-derived CDR1 and CDR2 are LNHNV and YYDKDF (reference sequence). The CDR3 has 18 amino acids. V was pared by 0 bases and J by 5 bases, with 10 bases of the junction left unmatched. The CDR3 loop is CATSRDLGRDRGHYGYTF. CDR3 sequence (DNA): TGTGCCACCAGCAGAGATCTGGGCCGGGACAGGGGGCATTATGGCTACACCTTC. The entire variable domain, with the rest obtained from reference TRBV15 and TRBJ1-2, is as follows: DAMVIQNPRYQVTQFGKPVTLSCSQTLNHNVMYWYQQKSSQAPKLLFHYYDKDFNNEADTPDNFQSRRPNTSFCFLDIRSPGLGDTAMYLCATSRDLGRDRGHYGYTFGSGTRLTVV.

This clone showed up just once. This chain connects TRBV2 to TRBJ2-7; a possible D gene is TRBD2 (6 bases). The V gene's germline CDR1 is SNHLY and CDR2 FYNNEI. V lost 6 bases and J 0 bases, leaving 15 bases between the germline ends. The CDR3 runs to 15 residues. The CDR3 bases are TGTGCCAGCAGCGGTGGGGGGACGGCCTCCTACGAGCAGTACTTC. Translation gives CASSGGGTASYEQYF.

The V call is TRBV5-6, the J call TRBJ2-1; no definite D call. With 0 bases removed from V and 6 bases from J, the gap between germline ends came to 13 bases. The CDR3 contains 15 residues. Germline CDR1 SGHDT, CDR2 YYEEEE. DNA for the CDR3: TGTGCCAGCAGCTTGGTCTCTACCAGGTTCAATGAGCAGTTCTTC. It encodes CASSLVSTRFNEQFF.

The rearrangement links TRBV27 to TRBJ1-1; the D is unclear. CDR1 is MNHEY and CDR2 is SMNVEV in the germline V gene (reference sequence). The CDR3 loop spans 14 amino acids. V was clipped by 2 bases and J by 4 bases, with 11 bases between them. The DNA for the CDR3 is TGTGCCAGCAGTTTAGGGGAGGTCGGCACTGAAGCTTTCTTT. As protein: CASSLGEVGTEAFF.